This TCR beta chain came from a study of T cell responses to AZD1222 COVID-19 vaccine. The V and J ends lost 4 bases and 0 bases respectively, with 13 bases between them. Germline V gene lookup returns CDR1 KGHSH and CDR2 LQKENI. The CDR3 spans 16 residues. Sequenced by immunoSEQ multiplex PCR; TCRdb stores in-frame clones only, minus some. Among approximately 140,000 clones listed, 92% were seen once. The J gene is TRBJ1-3, the V gene TRBV18; perhaps TRBD1 as D (6 bases). Sequencing used peripheral blood, obtained 28 days after the second AZD1222 dose. This receptor was identified in an adult who received the AZD1222 COVID-19 vaccine. CDR3 nucleotide sequence: TGTGCCAGCTCACAAAGTACAGGGAGCTCTGGAAACACCATATATTTT. The encoded protein is CASSQSTGSSGNTIYF.